Here is one T cell receptor (beta chain) with its context. The antigen remains unidentified. Libraries were prepared by immunoSEQ multiplex PCR; TCRdb keeps only in-frame clonotypes and omits some of them. This sample yields about 64,000 clones, of which 90% to 95% are seen a single time; around 5.5% belongs to the top ten. The sample is drawn from a study of cytomegalovirus exposure and HLA in healthy donors. Study-wide results and caveats: Cytomegalovirus association was assigned to about 150 TCR beta chains. Rare TCR sequences predominated, though certain public TCRs were found in many donors. Per published reports, the classifier diagnosed cytomegalovirus status with high specificity and sensitivity.

This TCR was recovered from a woman aged 18-30 years in good health and CMV-seropositive. Sample: PBMCs.

DNA for the CDR3: TGTGCCAGCAGCTTGCCCGGGACTAGCGGGGCCCCTGAGCAGTTCTTC. Amino acid sequence: CASSLPGTSGAPEQFF. V gene TRBV5-4 combines with J gene TRBJ2-1; 13 bases fit TRBD2. Germline CDR1 and CDR2: SGHNT and YYREEE (reference sequence). This CDR3 spans 16 amino acids. V was pared by 1 base and J by 9 bases, with 7 bases of the junction left unmatched. Variable domain in full (rest from reference TRBV5-4 and TRBJ2-1): ETGVTQSPTHLIKTRGQQVTLRCSSQSGHNTVSWYQQALGQGPQFIFQYYREEENGRGNFPPRFSGLQFPNYSSELNVNALELDDSALYLCASSLPGTSGAPEQFFGPGTRLTVL.